A single sample gave rise to the 6 T cell receptor beta chains below, sequenced in a study of radiation and T cells in renal cell carcinoma. Time point given: baseline pretreatment blood. Treatment reported: 15 Gy SBRT to primary tumor, nephrectomy 4 weeks later. TCRdb's table, derived via immunoSEQ multiplex PCR, lists solely in-frame clones and lacks some. The sample lists 130,000 or so clones, 70% to 90% occurring once. The specimen was blood, collected from a patient whose treatment included radiotherapy and nephrectomy. These receptors came from a woman aged 45-65 years with renal cell carcinoma.

V usage is TRBV2 and J usage is TRBJ2-6, with D possibly matching TRBD1 (5 bases). V dropped 2 bases and J dropped 2 bases, with 7 bases sitting between them. Germline-derived CDR1 and CDR2 are SNHLY and FYNNEI. The CDR3 sequence is 15 residues long. The CDR3 coding sequence is TGTGCCAGCAGTGAACAAGGGGCTGGGGCCAACGTCCTGACTTTC. Translating it yields CASSEQGAGANVLTF.

The rearrangement links TRBV7-9 to TRBJ2-1; 8 bases are shared with TRBD1. V dropped 6 bases and J dropped 2; count of bases not matched to a gene: 6. CDR3 length: 15 residues. Per the germline V gene, CDR1 is SEHNR and CDR2 is FQNEAQ (reference sequence). CDR3 loop: CASRSGQGPYNEQFF. The CDR3 region has the DNA TGTGCCAGCAGATCCGGACAGGGCCCCTACAATGAGCAGTTCTTC.

The V gene is TRBV28, the J gene TRBJ2-3; tentatively, D is TRBD2 (6 bases). Trimming pared 5 bases from V and 1 base from J, leaving 10 bases between. The CDR3 extends over 14 amino acids. CDR1 is MDHEN and CDR2 is SYDVKM in the germline V gene. The CDR3 protein is CASSPGGGTDTQYF. The CDR3 nucleotides are TGTGCCAGCAGTCCGGGCGGGGGCACAGATACGCAGTATTTT.

This clone was observed a few times. V gene TRBV14 combines with J gene TRBJ2-7; D gene ambiguous. Germline CDR1 SGHDN, CDR2 FVKESK. The V gene lost 4 bases and the J gene lost 5 bases, with 12 bases spanning the gap. The CDR3 runs to 13 residues. This CDR3 is CASSPQVNHEQYF. CDR3 sequence (DNA): TGTGCCAGCAGCCCTCAGGTCAACCACGAGCAGTACTTC.

V and J are TRBV5-1 and TRBJ2-7; 7 bases are shared with TRBD1. Germline CDR1 is SGHRS and CDR2 is YFSETQ. V was clipped by 0 bases and J by 4 bases; unmatched bases: 10. CDR3 size: 16 residues. CDR3 sequence (DNA): TGCGCCAGCAGCTTGGACCGACAGGGCCGTGGGTACGAGCAGTACTTC. This translates into CASSLDRQGRGYEQYF.

In its sample, this clone was seen a few times. The V gene is TRBV30, the J gene TRBJ1-4; tentatively, D is TRBD1 (5 bases). This CDR3 has 13 residues. In germline, CDR1 is GTSNPN, CDR2 SVGIG (reference sequence). V dropped 2 bases and J dropped 8 bases, with 12 bases sitting between them. CDR3 amino acids: CAWSKDTPEKLFF. The CDR3 nucleotides are TGTGCCTGGAGTAAGGACACTCCGGAAAAACTGTTTTTT. The full variable domain, its missing parts supplied by reference TRBV30 and TRBJ1-4, is SQTIHQWPATLVQPVGSPLSLECTVEGTSNPNLYWYRQAAGRGLQLLFYSVGIGQISSEVPQNLSASRPQDRQFILSSKKLLLSDSGFYLCAWSKDTPEKLFFGSGTQLSVL.